This T cell receptor beta chain was recovered during a study of OX40 agonist ivuxolimab in advanced cancers. The CDR3 totals 15 residues. Looked up from germline, CDR1 is SGHTA and CDR2 is FQGNSA. The V gene lost 6 bases and the J gene lost 3 bases, with 14 bases spanning the gap. Produced via immunoSEQ multiplex PCR; TCRdb's table is partial and in-frame only. The sample contains some 30,000 clones, about 90% of which appear only once. The specimen was CD4+ or CD8+ T cells sorted from blood, collected in a trial of the OX40 agonist ivuxolimab. The J gene is TRBJ2-2, the V gene TRBV7-2; D unclear. The source of this sequence is an adult with an advanced solid tumor such as melanoma, head and neck, liver or kidney cancer. The CDR3 is CASSFIPDYTGELFF. The CDR3 bases are TGTGCCAGCAGTTTTATCCCAGACTACACCGGGGAGCTGTTTTTT.